This TCR beta chain was obtained from a study of blood T cell repertoires in COVID-19. For the study at large: The United States, Italy and Spain provided the acute and convalescent COVID-19 samples. T cells, B-cell-depleted T cells, or PBMCs provided the cDNA or gDNA that served as material.

In the study's own analysis: The assay estimated nucleated cells by amplifying reference gene primers. Sequenced by immunoSEQ multiplex PCR; TCRdb stores in-frame clones only, minus some. V, J and clone size are those of that table, while D and trimming were read from the DNA. The table has over 250,000 clones, around nine tenths seen once. Trimming left V 5 bases short and J 7 bases short, with 9 bases between. Germline V CDR1 and CDR2: LNHDA, SQIVND (reference sequence). This CDR3 has 12 residues. The sequence derives from a woman between 40 and 55 years old who had recovered from COVID-19. Material: peripheral blood. The chain is built from TRBV19 and TRBJ1-5; D gene uncertain. The CDR3 here is CASSDTRQPQHF. DNA of the CDR3: TGTGCCAGTAGTGACACTAGGCAGCCCCAGCATTTT. The full variable domain, with the rest looked up from reference TRBV19 and TRBJ1-5, is DGGITQSPKYLFRKEGQNVTLSCEQNLNHDAMYWYRQDPGQGLRLIYYSQIVNDFQKGDIAEGYSVSREKKESFPLTVTSAQKNPTAFYLCASSDTRQPQHFGDGTRLSIL.